This TCR beta chain was captured in a study of T-cell reconstitution after alpha-beta-depleted transplantation in children. The sample holds many counts of this clonotype. CDR3 length: 15 residues. In germline, CDR1 is SQVTM, CDR2 ANQGSEA. The V and J ends lost 3 bases and 1 base, in that order; junction bases with no gene match: 5. Preparation of the TCRbeta library used unique molecular identifiers. Each CDR3 protein is one row after TCRdb ran MiXCR on the PCR reads. Here the sample spans some 240,000 distinct CDR3 sequences, about 11% being singletons. This sequence joins TRBV29-1 and TRBJ2-3; 9 bases align to TRBD2. This specimen was PBMCs from the stem cell graft donor, taken from the stem cell graft. This clonotype was obtained from a human donor who donated a stem cell graft to a child with acute lymphoblastic leukemia. The CDR3 sequence: CSVDGVAGGTDTQYF. The CDR3, as DNA: TGCAGCGTTGATGGCGTAGCGGGGGGCACAGATACGCAGTATTTT.